This T cell receptor (beta chain) was identified during a study of identical twins (TCRdb year 2016). Looking at the study overall: To test whether fetal clonotypes persist, the study used deep sequencing on TCR alpha and beta repertoires from monozygotic twins, unrelated adults of various ages, and cord blood. To rule out contamination, the twin experiments were replicated at different times with different library preparation protocols.

Every donor in the study was a healthy Caucasian. Three pairs of female monozygotic twins, all aged roughly 18 to 29 years, made up the twin cohort. RNA for TCR libraries was isolated from peripheral blood mononuclear cells. The research as a whole found: Abundant cord blood beta clonotypes carried fewer insertions; young adult naive repertoires showed a weaker similar trend, while memory repertoires showed none. In beta out-of-frame sequences, excess twin sharing was weaker, because having fewer shared sequences lowered the signal-to-noise ratio. Compared with coincidental sharing between unrelated individuals, out-of-frame TCR alpha sequences shared between twins showed an excess of sequences with low generation probability. Zero-insertion analyses could be partly confounded by invariant T cells such as MAIT and iNKT, although diverse VJ usage argued against such confounding for most clonotypes. Because the same donors could not be followed over many years, the conclusions depended on cross-sectional statistical analysis. In monozygotic twins, recombination models systematically underestimated out-of-frame TCR alpha sharing, but the models matched the sharing seen between unrelated individuals.

The CDR3, cysteine through phenylalanine, is 16 amino acids long. Only the CDR3 region is kept as DNA, spanning 48 bases read in frame from base 1. A distance of 12 bases separates the germline ends of V and J, which lose 6 bases and 0 bases respectively. The germline V gene encodes CDR1 LGHNA and CDR2 YSLEER. The library was produced with 5' RACE. Sequencing was performed on an Illumina HiSeq 2000. A universal primer binding site was added through template switching, and the final cDNA carried a unique molecular identifier so that TCR cDNA molecules could be counted accurately. Specific primers in the conserved constant-segment region were used to synthesize first-strand cDNA for the TCR alpha and beta chains. To control for contamination, every cDNA library carried two barcodes: a SMART-Mk sample barcode plus Illumina barcodes. TruSeq adapter sequences along with Illumina sample barcodes were introduced in two successive PCR steps. TCR alpha and beta cDNA libraries were sequenced on the Illumina HiSeq platform with custom primers. Concerning the study's data processing: MiGEC was used to process raw reads and extract unique molecular identifiers, and MiXCR was used to find CDR3 positions. For each individual, recombination models were inferred using an EM algorithm with the repgenHMM and IGoR tools. The analysis of shared clonotypes was done with the tcR package in R, with sharing normalized by the product of cloneset sizes. To study raw recombination free of thymic and clonal selection effects, out-of-frame nonproductive sequences were analyzed. TCRdb reanalyzed the raw reads on its own, using fastp at Q25 for trimming and MiXCR for clone calling, and kept in-frame beta chains. Merged by CDR3 protein, the rows form single entries marked with the most common genes and DNA. V and J calls and clone size were set by TCRdb, not the authors. This sample has under 900,000 distinct CDR3 sequences in its table, and 15% to 20% of those were observed once. The ten top clones hold around 13% of the sample.

The sample holds a few counts of this clonotype. What antigen it recognizes has not been identified. No clone much larger than this one lies a single base away; base qualities are absent. A further study also used this sample, focusing on T cells expressing NK-cell markers. The second study reports: TCR beta-chain repertoires were profiled in sorted CD3+CD56+NKG2C+, CD3+CD56+NKG2C- and CD3+CD56-NKG2C+ T-cell subsets from eight donors. Of the eight sequenced donors, seven were found to be HCMV-seropositive and one was found to be HCMV-seronegative. To restrict sorting to alphabetaTCR-expressing T cells, an anti-gammadeltaTCR antibody was added in several experiments. In roughly 6 donors, the dominant CD3+CD56+NKG2C+ clonotypes were among the top 10 CD8+ clonotypes and accounted for 1.0-7.0% of CD8+ T cells. Those dominant clonotypes were again the most abundant among CD3+CD56-NKG2C+ cells in several donors, at about 28.3-60.1%. Whether the expanded NKG2C-expressing T cell clones were specific for HCMV antigens was left unclear. Randomly selected healthy volunteers, three men and five women, were used as the eight sequenced donors. To determine HCMV serostatus, a commercial ELISA kit was used to detect HCMV-specific IgG in serum. Bulk peripheral blood T-cell repertoires were additionally sequenced from unsorted PBMC for six donors. MIGEC was used to demultiplex reads and group the reads by UMI, and MiTCR was used to assemble and quantify clonotypes. To exclude erroneous sequences, only TCR cDNA sequences supported by at least two reads were retained. Downstream repertoire analysis used the tcR package, and clonotypes were matched across fractions by CDR3 nucleotide sequence plus V segment. VDJmatch was used to annotate antigen specificity against VDJdb, with one amino acid substitution allowed in CDR3.

This receptor was identified in a woman younger than 30 in good health. The chain employs TRBV4-3 and TRBJ2-6, with TRBD1 tentatively as D gene (5 bases match). Sequencing used PBMCs. The DNA is as follows: TGCGCCAGCAGTCAGGTTAGGGGCTCTGGGGCCAACGTCCTGACTTTC. Translated, it gives CASSQVRGSGANVLTF.